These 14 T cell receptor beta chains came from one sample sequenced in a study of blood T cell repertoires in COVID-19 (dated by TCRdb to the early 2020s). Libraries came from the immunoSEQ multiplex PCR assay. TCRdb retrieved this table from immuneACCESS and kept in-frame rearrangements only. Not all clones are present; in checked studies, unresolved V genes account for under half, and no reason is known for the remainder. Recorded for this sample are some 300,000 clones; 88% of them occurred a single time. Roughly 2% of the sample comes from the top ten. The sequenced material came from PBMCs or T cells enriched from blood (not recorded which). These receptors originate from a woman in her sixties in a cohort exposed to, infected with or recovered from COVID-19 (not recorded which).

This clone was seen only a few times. CDR3 region: CASSLAGGRGETQYF. CDR3 sequence (DNA): TGTGCCAGCAGCTTAGCAGGAGGTCGGGGGGAGACCCAGTACTTC. This chain joins TRBV11-3 and TRBJ2-5; weak D call: TRBD2 (6 bases). CDR3 size: 15 residues. V was cut by 1 base and J by 5 bases, with 14 bases left in between. The germline CDR1 and CDR2 sequences are SGHNT and YENEEA. The whole variable domain, filled in from reference TRBV11-3 and TRBJ2-5, reads EAGVVQSPRYKIIEKKQPVAFWCNPISGHNTLYWYLQNLGQGPELLIRYENEEAVDDSQLPKDRFSAERLKGVDSTLKIQPAELGDSAVYLCASSLAGGRGETQYFGPGTRLLVL.

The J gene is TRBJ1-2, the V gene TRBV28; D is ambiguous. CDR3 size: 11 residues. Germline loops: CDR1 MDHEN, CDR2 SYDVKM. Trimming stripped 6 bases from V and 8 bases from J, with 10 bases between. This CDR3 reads CASRAPGGYTF. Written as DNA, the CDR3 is TGTGCCAGCAGAGCCCCGGGGGGCTACACCTTC.

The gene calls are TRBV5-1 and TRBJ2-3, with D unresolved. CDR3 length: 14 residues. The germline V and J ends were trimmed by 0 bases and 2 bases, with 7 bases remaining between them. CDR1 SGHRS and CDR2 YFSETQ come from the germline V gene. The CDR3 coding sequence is TGCGCCAGCAGCTTGGATAGCTTCACAGATACGCAGTATTTT. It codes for CASSLDSFTDTQYF.

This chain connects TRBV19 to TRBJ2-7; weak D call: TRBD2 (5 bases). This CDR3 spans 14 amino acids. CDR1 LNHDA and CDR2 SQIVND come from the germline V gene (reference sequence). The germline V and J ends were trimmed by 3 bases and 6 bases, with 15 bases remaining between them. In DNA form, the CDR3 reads TGTGCCAGTAGTATCAGAAGTGAGGGTGGCGAGCAGTACTTC. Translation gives CASSIRSEGGEQYF.

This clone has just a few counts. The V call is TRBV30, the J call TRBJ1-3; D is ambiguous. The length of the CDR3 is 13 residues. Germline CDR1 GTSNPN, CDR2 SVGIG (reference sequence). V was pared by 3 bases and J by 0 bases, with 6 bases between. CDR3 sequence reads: CAWRVLSGNTIYF. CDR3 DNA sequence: TGTGCCTGGAGGGTACTCTCTGGAAACACCATATATTTT. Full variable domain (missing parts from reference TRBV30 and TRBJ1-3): SQTIHQWPATLVQPVGSPLSLECTVEGTSNPNLYWYRQAAGRGLQLLFYSVGIGQISSEVPQNLSASRPQDRQFILSSKKLLLSDSGFYLCAWRVLSGNTIYFGEGSWLTVV.

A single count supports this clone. In nucleotides, the CDR3 is TGCGCCAGCAGGCCGACCCGGGACAGAGATAATTCACCCCTCCACTTT. Its translation: CASRPTRDRDNSPLHF. The rearrangement uses TRBV4-1 and TRBJ1-6, with 7 bases that match TRBD1. The CDR3 spans 16 residues. Per the germline V gene, CDR1 is MGHRA and CDR2 is YSYEKL. Trimming at V came to 6 bases and at J to 5 bases, leaving 10 bases not matched to a gene.

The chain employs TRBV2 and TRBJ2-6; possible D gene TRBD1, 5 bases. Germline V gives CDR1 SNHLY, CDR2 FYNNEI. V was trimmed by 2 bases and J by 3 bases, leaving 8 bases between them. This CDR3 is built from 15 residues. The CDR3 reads CASSEQGLGANVLTF. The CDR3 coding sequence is TGTGCCAGCAGTGAACAGGGTCTTGGGGCCAACGTCCTGACTTTC. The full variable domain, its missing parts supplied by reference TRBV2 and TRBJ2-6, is EPEVTQTPSHQVTQMGQEVILRCVPISNHLYFYWYRQILGQKVEFLVSFYNNEISEKSEIFDDQFSVERPDGSNFTLKIRSTKLEDSAMYFCASSEQGLGANVLTFGAGSRLTVL.

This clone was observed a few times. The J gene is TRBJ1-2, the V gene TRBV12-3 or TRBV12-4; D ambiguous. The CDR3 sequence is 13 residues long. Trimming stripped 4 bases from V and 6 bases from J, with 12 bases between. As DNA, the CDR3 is TGTGCCAGCAGTTCCCAGGCGCAACATGGCTACACCTTC. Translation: CASSSQAQHGYTF.

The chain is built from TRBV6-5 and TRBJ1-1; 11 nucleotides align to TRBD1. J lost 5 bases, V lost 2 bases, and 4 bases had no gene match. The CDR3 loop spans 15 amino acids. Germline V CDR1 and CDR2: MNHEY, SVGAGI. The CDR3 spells CASSYLGTGGTEAFF. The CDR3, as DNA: TGTGCCAGCAGTTACCTCGGGACAGGGGGTACTGAAGCTTTCTTT.

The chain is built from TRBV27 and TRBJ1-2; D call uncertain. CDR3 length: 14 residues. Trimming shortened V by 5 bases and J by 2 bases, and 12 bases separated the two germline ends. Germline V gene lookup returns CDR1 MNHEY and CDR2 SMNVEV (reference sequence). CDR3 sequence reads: CASSPRTGNYGYTF. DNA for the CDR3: TGTGCCAGCAGTCCCCGGACGGGGAACTATGGCTACACCTTC.

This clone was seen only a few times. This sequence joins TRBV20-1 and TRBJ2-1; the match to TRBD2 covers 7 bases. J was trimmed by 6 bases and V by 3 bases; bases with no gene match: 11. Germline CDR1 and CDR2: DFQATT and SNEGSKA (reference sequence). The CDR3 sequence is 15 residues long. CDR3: CSASSGAGEGNEQFF. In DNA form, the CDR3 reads TGCAGTGCTAGTTCTGGGGCGGGAGAGGGCAATGAGCAGTTCTTC.

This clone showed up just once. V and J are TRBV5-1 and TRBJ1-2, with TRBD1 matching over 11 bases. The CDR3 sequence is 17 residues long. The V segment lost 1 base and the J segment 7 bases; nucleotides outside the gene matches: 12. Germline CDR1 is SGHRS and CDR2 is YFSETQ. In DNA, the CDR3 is TGCGCCAGCAGCTTGTATTCGAGGACAGGGGGCGCAGGTGGCTACACCTTC. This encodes CASSLYSRTGGAGGYTF.

The CDR3 reads CASSFQSGRGYEQYF. In DNA, the CDR3 is TGTGCCAGCAGTTTCCAGAGCGGGAGAGGCTACGAGCAGTACTTC. The chain joins TRBV27 to TRBJ2-7; 8 bases are a match to TRBD2. V lost 3 bases, J lost 3 bases, and 7 bases stayed unmatched. Germline-derived CDR1 and CDR2 are MNHEY and SMNVEV (reference sequence). This CDR3 spans 15 amino acids.

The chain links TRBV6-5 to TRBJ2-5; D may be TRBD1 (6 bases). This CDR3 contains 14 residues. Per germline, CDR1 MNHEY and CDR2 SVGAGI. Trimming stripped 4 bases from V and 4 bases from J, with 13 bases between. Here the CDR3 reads CASSLINRAETQYF. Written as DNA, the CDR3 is TGTGCCAGCAGTTTAATAAACAGGGCAGAGACCCAGTACTTC.